A selection of T cell receptor beta chains follows, all from one sample in a study of OX40 agonist ivuxolimab in advanced cancers. This table comes from immunoSEQ multiplex PCR, and its TCRdb copy is limited to in-frame clones, with some not included. The sample lists 100,000 or so clones, more than 85% occurring once. The sequenced sample was CD4+ or CD8+ T cells sorted from blood, obtained in a trial of the OX40 agonist ivuxolimab. The source is an adult with an advanced solid tumor such as melanoma, head and neck, liver or kidney cancer. The CDR3 runs from the conserved cysteine through the conserved F or W. Each record gives: clone size, CDR3 length, V gene, J gene, D gene, CDR3 DNA, CDR3 protein. A D gene is named only where the DNA matches it firmly. Clone size is given for some rows only: seen once, a few or many times, or a class if the clone is expanded.

abundance: -
len: 15
v_gene: TRBV18
j_gene: TRBJ2-4
d_gene: TRBD2
CDR3nt: TGTGCCAGCTCAAAAGCGGGAGTTGCCAAAAACATTCAGTACTTC
CDR3aa: CASSKAGVAKNIQYF

abundance: -
len: 15
v_gene: TRBV6-5
j_gene: TRBJ2-1
d_gene: TRBD1
CDR3nt: TGTGCCAGCAGACCTGACAGGGAATTTTACAATGAGCAGTTCTTC
CDR3aa: CASRPDREFYNEQFF

abundance: -
len: 14
v_gene: TRBV6-5
j_gene: TRBJ2-5
d_gene: TRBD1
CDR3nt: TGTGCCAGCAGTTATGGGACAGCACAAGAGACCCAGTACTTC
CDR3aa: CASSYGTAQETQYF

abundance: -
len: 14
v_gene: TRBV28
j_gene: TRBJ1-5
d_gene: -
CDR3nt: TGTGCCAGCAGTTCCTACAGGGTCCGGCAGCCCCAGCATTTT
CDR3aa: CASSSYRVRQPQHF

abundance: -
len: 12
v_gene: TRBV28
j_gene: TRBJ1-5
d_gene: -
CDR3nt: TGTGCCGGATCAAATAGCAATCAGCCCCAGCATTTT
CDR3aa: CAGSNSNQPQHF

abundance: -
len: 16
v_gene: TRBV19
j_gene: TRBJ1-5
d_gene: -
CDR3nt: TGTGCCAGTAGTATTTTTGGGGCTGATAGCAATCAGCCCCAGCATTTT
CDR3aa: CASSIFGADSNQPQHF

abundance: -
len: 15
v_gene: TRBV28
j_gene: TRBJ2-7
d_gene: -
CDR3nt: TGTGCCAGCAGTTTATTGGGACTCCCGACCTACGAGCAGTACTTC
CDR3aa: CASSLLGLPTYEQYF

abundance: -
len: 13
v_gene: TRBV5-1
j_gene: TRBJ2-2
d_gene: -
CDR3nt: TGCGCCAGCAGCTTAGGGGGGCCCGGGGAGCTGTTTTTT
CDR3aa: CASSLGGPGELFF

abundance: -
len: 13
v_gene: TRBV28
j_gene: TRBJ2-5
d_gene: -
CDR3nt: TGTGCCAGCAGTTTATCGGGGGCAGAGACCCAGTACTTC
CDR3aa: CASSLSGAETQYF

abundance: -
len: 17
v_gene: TRBV21-1
j_gene: TRBJ1-5
d_gene: -
CDR3nt: TGTGCCAGCAGCAAAGCGCTCCGGGGCAGGGCAAATCAGCCCCAGCATTTT
CDR3aa: CASSKALRGRANQPQHF

abundance: -
len: 14
v_gene: TRBV15
j_gene: TRBJ2-7
d_gene: TRBD1
CDR3nt: TGTGCCACCAGCAAGGGACAGGGGACTTATGAGCAGTACTTC
CDR3aa: CATSKGQGTYEQYF

abundance: -
len: 11
v_gene: TRBV7-9
j_gene: TRBJ2-1
d_gene: TRBD2
CDR3nt: TGTGCCAGCAATAGCGGGGGGGAGCAGTTCTTC
CDR3aa: CASNSGGEQFF

abundance: -
len: 16
v_gene: TRBV29-1
j_gene: TRBJ2-1
d_gene: -
CDR3nt: TGCAGCGTTTACCTGGGGAGTCCGAGCTCCTACAATGAGCAGTTCTTC
CDR3aa: CSVYLGSPSSYNEQFF

abundance: -
len: 15
v_gene: TRBV7-8
j_gene: TRBJ1-5
d_gene: TRBD1
CDR3nt: TGTGCCAGCAGCCTATCGACAGGGTTGGATCAGCCCCAGCATTTT
CDR3aa: CASSLSTGLDQPQHF

abundance: -
len: 10
v_gene: TRBV20-1
j_gene: TRBJ2-4
d_gene: TRBD2
CDR3nt: TGCAGTGGGGGGGGAAACATTCAGTACTTC
CDR3aa: CSGGGNIQYF

abundance: -
len: 15
v_gene: TRBV2
j_gene: TRBJ2-7
d_gene: TRBD1
CDR3nt: TGTGCCAGCAGTGAAGTACGGGACAGGGGGGAAGAGCAGTACTTC
CDR3aa: CASSEVRDRGEEQYF

abundance: -
len: 12
v_gene: TRBV19
j_gene: TRBJ1-1
d_gene: -
CDR3nt: TGTGCCAGTAGACAGTTGAACACTGAAGCTTTCTTT
CDR3aa: CASRQLNTEAFF

abundance: few
len: 16
v_gene: TRBV11-3
j_gene: TRBJ2-1
d_gene: -
CDR3nt: TGTGCCAGCAGCCCCAGAGGAGGCTGGGGCTACAATGAGCAGTTCTTC
CDR3aa: CASSPRGGWGYNEQFF

abundance: -
len: 19
v_gene: TRBV27
j_gene: TRBJ2-1
d_gene: -
CDR3nt: TGTGCCAGCAGTCCTCCCTCCCTACGGGGAGCAAGGTCCTACAATGAGCAGTTCTTC
CDR3aa: CASSPPSLRGARSYNEQFF

abundance: few
len: 17
v_gene: TRBV14
j_gene: TRBJ2-3
d_gene: TRBD2
CDR3nt: TGTGCCAGCAGCCAAGATCGGGGGGGTAGGGCGGCGGATACGCAGTATTTT
CDR3aa: CASSQDRGGRAADTQYF

abundance: -
len: 18
v_gene: TRBV15
j_gene: TRBJ2-6
d_gene: TRBD1
CDR3nt: TGTGCCACCAGCAGGTGGGGACAGGGGAGCTCTGGGGCCAACGTCCTGACTTTC
CDR3aa: CATSRWGQGSSGANVLTF

abundance: -
len: 13
v_gene: TRBV18
j_gene: TRBJ1-2
d_gene: -
CDR3nt: TGTGCCAGCTCACAGGGGATGGACTATGGCTACACCTTC
CDR3aa: CASSQGMDYGYTF

abundance: once
len: 14
v_gene: TRBV6-5
j_gene: TRBJ2-3
d_gene: TRBD2
CDR3nt: TGTGCCAGCAGGCTAGCGGATAGCACAGATACGCAGTATTTT
CDR3aa: CASRLADSTDTQYF

abundance: -
len: 10
v_gene: TRBV28
j_gene: TRBJ2-5
d_gene: -
CDR3nt: TGTGCCATTCGGGGGGAGACCCAGTACTTC
CDR3aa: CAIRGETQYF

abundance: -
len: 13
v_gene: TRBV4-1
j_gene: TRBJ2-5
d_gene: -
CDR3nt: TGCGCCAGCAGCCAAGAATCTGCGGAGACCCAGTACTTC
CDR3aa: CASSQESAETQYF

abundance: -
len: 16
v_gene: TRBV10-3
j_gene: TRBJ2-2
d_gene: -
CDR3nt: TGTGCCATCAGTGACAGGGGAAAAGTTAACACCGGGGAGCTGTTTTTT
CDR3aa: CAISDRGKVNTGELFF

abundance: once
len: 16
v_gene: TRBV7-6
j_gene: TRBJ2-3
d_gene: TRBD2
CDR3nt: TGTGCCAGCAGCAACGCCCCGGGACTAGCGACAGATACGCAGTATTTT
CDR3aa: CASSNAPGLATDTQYF

abundance: -
len: 14
v_gene: TRBV7-2
j_gene: TRBJ2-3
d_gene: -
CDR3nt: TGTGCCAGCAGCTTAGCGTTGGCGGGAGATACGCAGTATTTT
CDR3aa: CASSLALAGDTQYF

abundance: -
len: 15
v_gene: TRBV6-6
j_gene: TRBJ2-3
d_gene: TRBD1
CDR3nt: TGTGCCAGCAGTTACGGGGACAGATACACAGATACGCAGTATTTT
CDR3aa: CASSYGDRYTDTQYF

abundance: -
len: 15
v_gene: TRBV7-2
j_gene: TRBJ2-5
d_gene: -
CDR3nt: TGTGCCAGCAGCTTAGCCAGGGAGTTCGGCGAGACCCAGTACTTC
CDR3aa: CASSLAREFGETQYF

abundance: -
len: 13
v_gene: TRBV18
j_gene: TRBJ2-5
d_gene: -
CDR3nt: TGTGCCAGCTCACGGACAGAGCAAGAGACCCAGTACTTC
CDR3aa: CASSRTEQETQYF

abundance: -
len: 12
v_gene: TRBV6-1
j_gene: TRBJ1-1
d_gene: -
CDR3nt: TGTGCCAGCAGAGTTAACCGGGGTGAAGCTTTCTTT
CDR3aa: CASRVNRGEAFF

abundance: -
len: 14
v_gene: TRBV5-6
j_gene: TRBJ2-3
d_gene: -
CDR3nt: TGTGCCAGCACCGTCTCAGTGAACACAGATACGCAGTATTTT
CDR3aa: CASTVSVNTDTQYF

abundance: -
len: 14
v_gene: TRBV18
j_gene: TRBJ1-1
d_gene: -
CDR3nt: TGTGCCAGCTCACCCGGTGTAATGAACACTGAAGCTTTCTTT
CDR3aa: CASSPGVMNTEAFF

abundance: -
len: 13
v_gene: TRBV7-6
j_gene: TRBJ2-7
d_gene: TRBD1
CDR3nt: TGTGCCAGCAGCCGGACAGGGGGAGACGAGCAGTACTTC
CDR3aa: CASSRTGGDEQYF

abundance: -
len: 16
v_gene: TRBV19
j_gene: TRBJ2-1
d_gene: -
CDR3nt: TGTGCCAGTAGTATGAGAGGGGCCGGTTCCTACAATGAGCAGTTCTTC
CDR3aa: CASSMRGAGSYNEQFF

abundance: few
len: 13
v_gene: TRBV9
j_gene: TRBJ1-2
d_gene: -
CDR3nt: TGTGCCAGCAGCGTATCGGGGAACTATGGCTACACCTTC
CDR3aa: CASSVSGNYGYTF

abundance: few
len: 13
v_gene: TRBV6-5
j_gene: TRBJ1-2
d_gene: -
CDR3nt: TGTGCCAGCTTAGGGGATAGGGGCTATGGCTACACCTTC
CDR3aa: CASLGDRGYGYTF

abundance: -
len: 19
v_gene: TRBV4-3
j_gene: TRBJ2-6
d_gene: TRBD1
CDR3nt: TGCGCCAGCAGCCCTAAAACAGGGGGGAGTTTTTCTGGGGCCAACGTCCTGACTTTC
CDR3aa: CASSPKTGGSFSGANVLTF

abundance: -
len: 14
v_gene: TRBV7-9
j_gene: TRBJ2-5
d_gene: TRBD2
CDR3nt: TGTGCCAGCACCAATAGCGGGAATCGGGAGACCCAGTACTTC
CDR3aa: CASTNSGNRETQYF

abundance: -
len: 17
v_gene: TRBV7-9
j_gene: TRBJ2-5
d_gene: -
CDR3nt: TGTGCCAGCAGCTCGAGAATTGGGGCCACGTACCAAGAGACCCAGTACTTC
CDR3aa: CASSSRIGATYQETQYF